A few counts support the clone carrying this TCR beta chain. Selection for sequencing was limited to patients who had shown CD8+CD57+ cell expansion by flow cytometry. V shed 2 bases and J shed 1 base, with 8 bases lying between them. Germline CDR1 reads SQVTM; CDR2 reads ANQGSEA. This CDR3 is built from 13 residues. The data originate from a study of CD8+CD57+ T cells in acquired aplastic anemia. Profiling of TCR beta VDJ combinations and CDR3 sequences used genomic DNA as template. From the reads, TCRdb called clonotypes with MiXCR, one entry per CDR3 protein. The profile shows hundreds of thousands of distinct CDR3 sequences, under 40% of them singletons.

This sequence was found in a human donor with aplastic anemia. The chain uses TRBV29-1 and TRBJ2-5; the D is unclear. Sequenced material: sorted CD4+, CD8+, or CD8+CD57+ T cells (not recorded which) from PBMCs. The CDR3 protein is CSVEPPPQETQYF. The CDR3 DNA reads as TGCAGCGTTGAACCGCCACCCCAAGAGACCCAGTACTTC.